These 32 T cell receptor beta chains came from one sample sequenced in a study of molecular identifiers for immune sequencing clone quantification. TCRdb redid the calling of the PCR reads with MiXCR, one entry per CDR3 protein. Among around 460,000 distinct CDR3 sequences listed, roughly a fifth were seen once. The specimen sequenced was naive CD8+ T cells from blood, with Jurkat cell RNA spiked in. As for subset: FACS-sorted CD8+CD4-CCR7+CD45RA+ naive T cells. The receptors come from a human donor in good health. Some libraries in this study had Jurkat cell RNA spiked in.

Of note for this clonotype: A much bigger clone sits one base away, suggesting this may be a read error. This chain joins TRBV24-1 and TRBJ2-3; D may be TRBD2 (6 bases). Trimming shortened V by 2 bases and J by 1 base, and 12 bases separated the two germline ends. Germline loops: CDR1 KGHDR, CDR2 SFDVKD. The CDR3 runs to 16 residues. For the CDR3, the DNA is TGTGCCACCAGTGATTCGGAGGGCCCAGGCACAGATACGCAGTATTTT. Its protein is CATSDSEGPGTDTQYF.

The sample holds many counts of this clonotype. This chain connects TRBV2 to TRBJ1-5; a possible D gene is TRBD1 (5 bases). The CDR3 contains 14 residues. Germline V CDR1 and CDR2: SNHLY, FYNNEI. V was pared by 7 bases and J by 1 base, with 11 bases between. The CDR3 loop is CASTGTESNQPQHF. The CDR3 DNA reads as TGTGCCAGCACTGGGACCGAGAGCAATCAGCCCCAGCATTTT.

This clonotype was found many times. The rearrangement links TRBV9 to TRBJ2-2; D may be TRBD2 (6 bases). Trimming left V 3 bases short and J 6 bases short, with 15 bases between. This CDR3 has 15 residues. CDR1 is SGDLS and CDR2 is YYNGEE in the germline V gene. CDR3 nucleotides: TGTGCCAGCAGCGGAGGGGACTCGCCCGCCGGGGAGCTGTTTTTT. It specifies CASSGGDSPAGELFF.

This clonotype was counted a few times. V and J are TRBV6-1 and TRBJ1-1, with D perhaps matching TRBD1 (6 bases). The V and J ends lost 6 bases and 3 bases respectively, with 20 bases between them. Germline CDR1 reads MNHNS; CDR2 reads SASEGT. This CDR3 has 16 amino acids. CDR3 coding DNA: TGTGCCAGCAGATCAGGACAGCAAGCCAGATACACTGAAGCTTTCTTT. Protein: CASRSGQQARYTEAFF.

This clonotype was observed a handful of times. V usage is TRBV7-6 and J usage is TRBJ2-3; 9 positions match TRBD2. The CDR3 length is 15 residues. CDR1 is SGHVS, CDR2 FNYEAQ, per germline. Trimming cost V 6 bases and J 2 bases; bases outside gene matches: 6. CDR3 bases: TGTGCCAGCAGTCAAGGCGGGGGGGACACAGATACGCAGTATTTT. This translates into CASSQGGGDTDTQYF.

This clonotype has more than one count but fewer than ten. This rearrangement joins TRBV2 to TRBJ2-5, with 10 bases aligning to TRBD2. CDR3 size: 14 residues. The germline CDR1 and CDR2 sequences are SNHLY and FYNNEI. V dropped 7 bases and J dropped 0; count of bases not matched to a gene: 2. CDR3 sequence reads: CASTGLADQETQYF. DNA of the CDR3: TGTGCCAGCACCGGACTAGCGGACCAAGAGACCCAGTACTTC.

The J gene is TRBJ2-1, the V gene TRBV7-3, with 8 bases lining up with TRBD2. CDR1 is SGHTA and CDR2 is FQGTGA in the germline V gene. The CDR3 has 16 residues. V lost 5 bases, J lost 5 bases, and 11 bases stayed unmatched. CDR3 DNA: TGTGCCAGCAGCCTTTTGGCGGGAGGCCAAGACAATGAGCAGTTCTTC. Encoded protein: CASSLLAGGQDNEQFF.

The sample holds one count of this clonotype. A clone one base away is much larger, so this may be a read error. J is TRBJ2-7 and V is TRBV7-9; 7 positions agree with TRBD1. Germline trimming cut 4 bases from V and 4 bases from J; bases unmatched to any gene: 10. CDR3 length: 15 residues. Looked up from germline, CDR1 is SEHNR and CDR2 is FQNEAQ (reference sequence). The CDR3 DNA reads TGTGCCAGCAGCTCGCCCGGGACAGTAACTTACGAGCAGTACTTC. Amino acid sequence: CASSSPGTVTYEQYF. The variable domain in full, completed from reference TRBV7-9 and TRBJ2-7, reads DTGVSQNPRHKITKRGQNVTFRCDPISEHNRLYWYRQTLGQGPEFLTYFQNEAQLEKSRLLSDRFSAERPKGSFSTLEIQRTEQGDSAMYLCASSSPGTVTYEQYFGPGTRLTVT.

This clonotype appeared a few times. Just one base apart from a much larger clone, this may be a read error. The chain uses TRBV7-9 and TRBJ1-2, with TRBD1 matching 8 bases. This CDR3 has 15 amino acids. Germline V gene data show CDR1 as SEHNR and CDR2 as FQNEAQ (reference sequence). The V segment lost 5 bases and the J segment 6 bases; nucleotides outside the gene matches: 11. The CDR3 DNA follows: TGTGCCAGCAGCCCGTGGGCAGGGGGCGCCGATGGCTACACCTTC. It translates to CASSPWAGGADGYTF.

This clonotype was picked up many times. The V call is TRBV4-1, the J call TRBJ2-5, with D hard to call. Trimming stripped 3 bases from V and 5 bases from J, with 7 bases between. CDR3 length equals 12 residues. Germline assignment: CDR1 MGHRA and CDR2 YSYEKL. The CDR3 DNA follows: TGCGCCAGCAGCCAGCTCGGCGAGACCCAGTACTTC. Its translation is CASSQLGETQYF.

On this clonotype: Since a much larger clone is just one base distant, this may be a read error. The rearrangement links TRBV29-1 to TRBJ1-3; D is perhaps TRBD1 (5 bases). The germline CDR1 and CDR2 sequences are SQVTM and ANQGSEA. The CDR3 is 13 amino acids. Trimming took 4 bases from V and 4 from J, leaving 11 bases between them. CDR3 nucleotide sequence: TGCAGCGTTGTGGGACGGTCAGGAAACACCATATATTTT. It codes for CSVVGRSGNTIYF. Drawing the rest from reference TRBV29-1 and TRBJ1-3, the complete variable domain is SAVISQKPSRDICQRGTSLTIQCQVDSQVTMMFWYRQQPGQSLTLIATANQGSEATYESGFVIDKFPISRPNLTFSTLTVSNMSPEDSSIYLCSVVGRSGNTIYFGEGSWLTVV.

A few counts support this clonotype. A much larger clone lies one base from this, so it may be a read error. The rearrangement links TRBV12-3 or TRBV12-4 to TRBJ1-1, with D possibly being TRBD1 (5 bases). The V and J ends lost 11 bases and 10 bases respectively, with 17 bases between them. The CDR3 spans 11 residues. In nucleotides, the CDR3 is TGTGCCGGCACTAGGGACGGAGTAGCTTTCTTT. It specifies CAGTRDGVAFF.

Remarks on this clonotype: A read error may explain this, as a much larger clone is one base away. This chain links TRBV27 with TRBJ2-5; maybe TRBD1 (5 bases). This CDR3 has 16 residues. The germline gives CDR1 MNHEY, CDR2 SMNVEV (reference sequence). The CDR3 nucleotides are TGTGCCAGCAGTTTAAATCAGGGCAGCTTCCAAGAGGCCCAGTACTTC. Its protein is CASSLNQGSFQEAQYF.

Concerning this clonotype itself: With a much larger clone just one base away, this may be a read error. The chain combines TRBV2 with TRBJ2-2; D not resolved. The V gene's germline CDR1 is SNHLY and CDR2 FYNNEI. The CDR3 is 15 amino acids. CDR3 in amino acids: CSSSEALQGSGELFF. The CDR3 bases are TGTTCCAGCAGTGAAGCGCTTCAAGGGTCCGGGGAGCTGTTTTTT.

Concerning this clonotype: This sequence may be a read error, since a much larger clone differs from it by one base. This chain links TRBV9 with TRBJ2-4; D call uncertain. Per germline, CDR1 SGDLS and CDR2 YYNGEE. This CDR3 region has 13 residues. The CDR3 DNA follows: TGTGCCAGCAGCGTAGACCTTCTCCCCATTCGGTACTTC. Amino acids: CASSVDLLPIRYF.

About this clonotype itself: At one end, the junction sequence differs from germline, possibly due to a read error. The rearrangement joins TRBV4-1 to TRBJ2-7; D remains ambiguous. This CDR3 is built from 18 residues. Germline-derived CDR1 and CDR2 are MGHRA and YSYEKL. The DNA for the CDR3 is TGCGCCAGCAGCCAAGTATATGGGTCAGGCGGTAGGTCCTACAAGCAGTACTTC. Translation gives CASSQVYGSGGRSYKQYF.

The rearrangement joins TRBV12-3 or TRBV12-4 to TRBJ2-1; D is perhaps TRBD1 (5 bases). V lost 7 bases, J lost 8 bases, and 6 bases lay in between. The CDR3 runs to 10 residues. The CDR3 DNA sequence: TGTGCCAGCAAGGGGTATGAGCAGTTCTTC. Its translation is CASKGYEQFF.

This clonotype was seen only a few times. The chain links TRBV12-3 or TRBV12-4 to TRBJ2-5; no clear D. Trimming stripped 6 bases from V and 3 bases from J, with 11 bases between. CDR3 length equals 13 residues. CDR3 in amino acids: CASRSRVKETQYF. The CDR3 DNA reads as TGTGCCAGCAGGTCTAGGGTAAAAGAGACCCAGTACTTC.

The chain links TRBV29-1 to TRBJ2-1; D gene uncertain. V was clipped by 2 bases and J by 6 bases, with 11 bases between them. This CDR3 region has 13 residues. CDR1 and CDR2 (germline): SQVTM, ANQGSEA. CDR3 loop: CSVETGRGNEQFF. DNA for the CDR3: TGCAGCGTTGAAACCGGAAGAGGCAATGAGCAGTTCTTC.

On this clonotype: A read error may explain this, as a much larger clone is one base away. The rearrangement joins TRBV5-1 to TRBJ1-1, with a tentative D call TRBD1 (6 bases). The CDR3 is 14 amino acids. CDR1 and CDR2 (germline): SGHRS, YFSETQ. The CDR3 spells CAGSTGQFAAEAFF. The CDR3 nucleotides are TGCGCCGGCAGCACCGGACAGTTCGCCGCTGAAGCTTTCTTT.

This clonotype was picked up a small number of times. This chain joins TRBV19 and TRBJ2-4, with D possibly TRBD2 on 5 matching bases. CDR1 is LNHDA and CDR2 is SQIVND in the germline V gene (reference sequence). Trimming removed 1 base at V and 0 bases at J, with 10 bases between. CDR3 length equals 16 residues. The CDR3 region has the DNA TGTGCCAGTAGTATAGTGGCGGGTGGAGCCAAAAACATTCAGTACTTC. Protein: CASSIVAGGAKNIQYF.

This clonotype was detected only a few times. The CDR3 sequence: CASSAGGDRSSYEQYF. DNA of the CDR3: TGTGCCAGCAGCGCGGGGGGGGACAGGAGCTCCTACGAGCAGTACTTC. This sequence joins TRBV9 and TRBJ2-7; TRBD1 or TRBD2 may be the D gene (8 bases each). Germline CDR1 SGDLS, CDR2 YYNGEE. V lost 3 bases and J 0 bases, leaving 16 bases between the germline ends. CDR3 length: 16 amino acids.

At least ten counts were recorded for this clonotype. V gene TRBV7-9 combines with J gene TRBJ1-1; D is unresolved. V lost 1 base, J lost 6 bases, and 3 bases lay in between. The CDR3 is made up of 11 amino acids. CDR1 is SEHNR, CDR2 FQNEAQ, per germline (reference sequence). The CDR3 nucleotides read TGTGCCAGCAGCTTAGTCGCTGAAGCTTTCTTT. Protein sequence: CASSLVAEAFF.

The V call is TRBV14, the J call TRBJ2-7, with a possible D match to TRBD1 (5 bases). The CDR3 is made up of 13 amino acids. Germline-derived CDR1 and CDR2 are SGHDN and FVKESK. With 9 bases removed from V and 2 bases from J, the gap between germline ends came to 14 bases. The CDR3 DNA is TGTGCCAGTCGACAGCCGTCAGCCTACGAGCAGTACTTC. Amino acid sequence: CASRQPSAYEQYF.

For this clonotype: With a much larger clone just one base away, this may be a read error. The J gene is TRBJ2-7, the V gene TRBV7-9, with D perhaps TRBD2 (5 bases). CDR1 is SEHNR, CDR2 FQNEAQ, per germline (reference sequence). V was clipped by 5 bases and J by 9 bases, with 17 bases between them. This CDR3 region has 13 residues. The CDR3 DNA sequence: TGTGCCAGCAGCGGCACTAGAGAGCCCGGGCAGTACTTC. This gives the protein CASSGTREPGQYF.

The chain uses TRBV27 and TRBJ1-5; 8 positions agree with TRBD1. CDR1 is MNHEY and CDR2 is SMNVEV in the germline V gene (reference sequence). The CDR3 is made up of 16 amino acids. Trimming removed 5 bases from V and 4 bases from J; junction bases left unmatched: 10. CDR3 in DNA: TGTGCCAGCAGTCACTCCTTGGGACAGGCGAATCAGCCCCAGCATTTT. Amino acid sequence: CASSHSLGQANQPQHF.

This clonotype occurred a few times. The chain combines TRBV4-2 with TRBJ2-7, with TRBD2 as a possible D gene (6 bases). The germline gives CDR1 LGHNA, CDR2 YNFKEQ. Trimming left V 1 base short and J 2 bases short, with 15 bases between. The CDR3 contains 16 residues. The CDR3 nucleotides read TGTGCCAGCAGCCAAGGTATGGGACTCGTCACCTACGAGCAGTACTTC. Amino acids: CASSQGMGLVTYEQYF.

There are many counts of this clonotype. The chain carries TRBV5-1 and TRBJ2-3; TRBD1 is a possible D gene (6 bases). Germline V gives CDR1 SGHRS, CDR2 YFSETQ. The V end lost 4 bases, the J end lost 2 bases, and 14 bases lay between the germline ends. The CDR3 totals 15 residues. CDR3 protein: CASSPWTADTDTQYF. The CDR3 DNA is TGCGCCAGCAGCCCGTGGACAGCCGACACAGATACGCAGTATTTT.

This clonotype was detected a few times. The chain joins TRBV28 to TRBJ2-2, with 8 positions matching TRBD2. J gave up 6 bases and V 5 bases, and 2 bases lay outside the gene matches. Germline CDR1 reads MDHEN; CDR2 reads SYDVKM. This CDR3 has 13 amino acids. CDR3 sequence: CASSPLAAGELFF. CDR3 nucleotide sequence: TGTGCCAGCAGTCCACTAGCGGCCGGGGAGCTGTTTTTT.

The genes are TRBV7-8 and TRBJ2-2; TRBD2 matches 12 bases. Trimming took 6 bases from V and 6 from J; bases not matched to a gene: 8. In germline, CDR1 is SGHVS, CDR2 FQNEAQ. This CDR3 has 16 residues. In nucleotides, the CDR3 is TGTGCCAGCAGAAACGGACTAGCGGGAAACGCCGGGGAGCTGTTTTTT. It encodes CASRNGLAGNAGELFF.

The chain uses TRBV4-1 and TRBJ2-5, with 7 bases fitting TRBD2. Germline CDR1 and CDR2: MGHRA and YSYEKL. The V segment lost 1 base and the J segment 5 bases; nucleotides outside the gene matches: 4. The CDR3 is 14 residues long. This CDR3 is CASSQAGGRETQYF. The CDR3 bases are TGCGCCAGCAGCCAAGCGGGGGGACGGGAGACCCAGTACTTC.

The CDR3 DNA reads as TGTGCCAGCCTAGACAGTGACACTGAAGCTTTCTTT. It is translated as CASLDSDTEAFF. The rearrangement joins TRBV11-2 to TRBJ1-1; perhaps TRBD1 as D (5 bases). V lost 8 bases to trimming and J lost 3 bases, with 10 bases between them. The CDR3 totals 12 residues. CDR1 SGHAT and CDR2 FQNNGV come from the germline V gene. Drawing the rest from reference TRBV11-2 and TRBJ1-1, the complete variable domain is EAGVAQSPRYKIIEKRQSVAFWCNPISGHATLYWYQQILGQGPKLLIQFQNNGVVDDSQLPKDRFSAERLKGVDSTLKIQPAKLEDSAVYLCASLDSDTEAFFGQGTRLTVV.